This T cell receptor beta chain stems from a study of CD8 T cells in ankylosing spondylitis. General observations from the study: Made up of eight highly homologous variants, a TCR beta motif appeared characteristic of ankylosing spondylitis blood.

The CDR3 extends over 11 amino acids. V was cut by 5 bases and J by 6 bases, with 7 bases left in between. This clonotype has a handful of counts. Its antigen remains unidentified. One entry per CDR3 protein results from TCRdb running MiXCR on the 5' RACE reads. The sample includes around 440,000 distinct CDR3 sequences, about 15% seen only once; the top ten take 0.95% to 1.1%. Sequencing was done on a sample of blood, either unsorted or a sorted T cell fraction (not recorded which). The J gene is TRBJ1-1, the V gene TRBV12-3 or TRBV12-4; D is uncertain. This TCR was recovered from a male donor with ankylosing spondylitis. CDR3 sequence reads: CASSTGAEAFF. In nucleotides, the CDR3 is TGTGCCAGCAGTACCGGGGCTGAAGCTTTCTTT.